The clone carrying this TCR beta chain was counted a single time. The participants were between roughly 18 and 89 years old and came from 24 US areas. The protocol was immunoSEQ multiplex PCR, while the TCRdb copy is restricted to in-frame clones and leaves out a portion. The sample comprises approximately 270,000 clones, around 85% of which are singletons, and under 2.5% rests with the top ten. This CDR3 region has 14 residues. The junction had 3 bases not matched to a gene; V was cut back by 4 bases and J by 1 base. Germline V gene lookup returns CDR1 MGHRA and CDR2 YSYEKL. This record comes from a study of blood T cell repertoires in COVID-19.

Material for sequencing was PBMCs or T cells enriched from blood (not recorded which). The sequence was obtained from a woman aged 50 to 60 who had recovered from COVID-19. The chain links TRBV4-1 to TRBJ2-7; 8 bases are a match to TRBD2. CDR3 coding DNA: TGCGCCAGCAGCCTAATAGCGGGATCCTACGAGCAGTACTTC. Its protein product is CASSLIAGSYEQYF.